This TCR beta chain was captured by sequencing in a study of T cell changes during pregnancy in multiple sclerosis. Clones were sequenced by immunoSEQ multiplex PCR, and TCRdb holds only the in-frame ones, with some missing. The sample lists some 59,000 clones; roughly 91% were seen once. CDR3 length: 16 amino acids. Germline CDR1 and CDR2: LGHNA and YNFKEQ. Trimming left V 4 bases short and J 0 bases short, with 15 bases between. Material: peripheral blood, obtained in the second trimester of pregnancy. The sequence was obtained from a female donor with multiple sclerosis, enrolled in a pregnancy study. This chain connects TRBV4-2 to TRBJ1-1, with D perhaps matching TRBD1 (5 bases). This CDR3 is CASSRGGGRMNTEAFF. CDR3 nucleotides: TGTGCCAGCAGCCGTGGGGGGGGAAGAATGAACACTGAAGCTTTCTTT.